The 24 T cell receptor beta chains reported below all come from one sample, sequenced in a study of cytomegalovirus exposure and HLA in healthy donors. Assay used: immunoSEQ multiplex PCR; TCRdb lists only in-frame clones, some missing. The profile covers over 200,000 clones, with roughly 91% appearing a single time and roughly 2% taken by the ten largest. The material sequenced was PBMCs. These receptors all stem from a young woman in good health and CMV-seropositive.

CDR3 amino acids: CSVTGTGANYGYTF. The CDR3 nucleotides are TGCAGCGTCACAGGGACAGGAGCTAACTATGGCTACACCTTC. This chain joins TRBV29-1 and TRBJ1-2, with 8 bases that match TRBD1. Germline V gene lookup returns CDR1 SQVTM and CDR2 ANQGSEA. This CDR3 is built from 14 residues. Trimming took 6 bases from V and 0 from J; bases not matched to a gene: 6.

The V call is TRBV28, the J call TRBJ1-4; TRBD1 aligns across 9 bases. CDR1 and CDR2 (germline): MDHEN, SYDVKM. The ends lost 5 bases at V and 7 bases at J; junction bases unmatched: 11. The CDR3 is made up of 16 amino acids. In DNA form, the CDR3 reads TGTGCCAGCAGTCAAAGGACAGGGGCGCTTGCTGAAAAACTGTTTTTT. As protein: CASSQRTGALAEKLFF.

CDR3 in amino acids: CASRPGQGGDYTF. CDR3 DNA sequence: TGTGCCAGCCGCCCGGGACAGGGGGGAGACTACACCTTC. V gene TRBV28 combines with J gene TRBJ1-2; TRBD1 matches at 11 bases. Germline V gene sequence: CDR1 MDHEN, CDR2 SYDVKM. Trimming at V came to 8 bases and at J to 10 bases, leaving 9 bases not matched to a gene. The CDR3 loop spans 13 amino acids.

The V call is TRBV4-1, the J call TRBJ1-3, with D uncertain. Germline loops: CDR1 MGHRA, CDR2 YSYEKL. V was shortened by 6 bases and J by 0 bases, with 12 bases between the two germline ends. This CDR3 is 15 amino acids long. In nucleotides, the CDR3 is TGCGCCAGCAGTTTTGCAGTCCGCTCTGGAAACACCATATATTTT. Amino acids: CASSFAVRSGNTIYF.

This sequence joins TRBV7-8 and TRBJ1-1; D is undetermined. Trimming left V 5 bases short and J 7 bases short, with 14 bases between. Germline V CDR1 and CDR2: SGHVS, FQNEAQ. The CDR3 loop spans 13 amino acids. The CDR3 region is CASSPRGADEAFF. DNA of the CDR3: TGTGCCAGCAGCCCCCGGGGAGCCGATGAAGCTTTCTTT.

The chain recombines TRBV13 with TRBJ2-5; TRBD1 matches at 7 bases. The CDR3 contains 15 residues. Germline V gives CDR1 PRHDT, CDR2 FYEKMQ (reference sequence). Trimming cost V 8 bases and J 5 bases; bases outside gene matches: 14. The CDR3 region has the DNA TGTGCCAGCCGAGGGGGCAATCTCCTGGGGGAGACCCAGTACTTC. As protein: CASRGGNLLGETQYF.

This chain connects TRBV4-1 to TRBJ1-1, with D perhaps TRBD1 (6 bases). V lost 0 bases and J lost 11, with 16 bases in between. CDR1 is MGHRA, CDR2 YSYEKL, per germline. This CDR3 comprises 14 residues. The CDR3 loop is CASSQESGTNGAFF. CDR3 nucleotide sequence: TGCGCCAGCAGCCAAGAATCGGGGACAAACGGCGCTTTCTTT.

The rearrangement links TRBV2 to TRBJ2-7; 7 bases line up with TRBD1. Germline-derived CDR1 and CDR2 are SNHLY and FYNNEI. J was trimmed by 0 bases and V by 6 bases; bases with no gene match: 8. The CDR3 runs to 15 residues. Written as DNA, the CDR3 is TGTGCCAGCAGACTTGGACAGGAGAGCTCCTACGAGCAGTACTTC. Translated, it gives CASRLGQESSYEQYF.

The chain employs TRBV5-1 and TRBJ1-1, with TRBD1 matching over 7 bases. The trim removed 5 bases at V and 4 bases at J, leaving 5 bases unmatched. The V gene's germline CDR1 is SGHRS and CDR2 YFSETQ. This CDR3 is 13 amino acids long. The CDR3 protein is CASRSTGSTEAFF. The CDR3 region has the DNA TGCGCCAGCAGATCGACAGGGAGCACTGAAGCTTTCTTT.

This clone was counted between two and nine times. The rearrangement joins TRBV10-3 to TRBJ2-2; 12 nucleotides agree with TRBD2. Germline V CDR1 and CDR2: ENHRY, SYGVKD. The V and J ends lost 3 bases and 4 bases, in that order; junction bases with no gene match: 6. The CDR3 has 17 amino acids. For the CDR3, the DNA is TGTGCCATCAGTGATTCTAGCGGGAGGGGTCGCACCGGGGAGCTGTTTTTT. The encoded protein is CAISDSSGRGRTGELFF.

The chain has TRBV6-1 and TRBJ2-1; D gene uncertain. Between the trimmed V and J ends, which lost 7 bases and 0 bases, there was a span of 7 bases. The CDR3 loop spans 13 amino acids. CDR1 is MNHNS, CDR2 SASEGT, per germline. CDR3 bases: TGTGCCAGCACCCCGAGCTCCTACAATGAGCAGTTCTTC. It codes for CASTPSSYNEQFF.

V gene TRBV4-1 combines with J gene TRBJ2-7, with D perhaps matching TRBD1 (6 bases). Between the trimmed V and J ends, which lost 7 bases and 2 bases, there was a span of 21 bases. This CDR3 region has 16 residues. Per the germline V gene, CDR1 is MGHRA and CDR2 is YSYEKL. The CDR3 DNA reads TGCGCCAGCACCCCATCCGGACAGCCTACTACCTACGAGCAGTACTTC. It specifies CASTPSGQPTTYEQYF.

This chain uses TRBV9 with TRBJ1-5; tentatively, D is TRBD1 (6 bases). CDR3 length: 15 amino acids. From germline, CDR1 is SGDLS and CDR2 YYNGEE. Trimming stripped 5 bases from V and 7 bases from J, with 19 bases between. CDR3 nucleotide sequence: TGTGCCAGCAGACCACCAGGGGCTGGAGACCAGCCCCAGCATTTT. Protein: CASRPPGAGDQPQHF.

This chain joins TRBV6-1 and TRBJ2-5; TRBD1 might be the D (6 bases). Germline CDR1 is MNHNS and CDR2 is SASEGT. With 3 bases removed from V and 1 base from J, the gap between germline ends came to 6 bases. This CDR3 spans 13 amino acids. CDR3 residues: CASSEDSQETQYF. DNA for the CDR3: TGTGCCAGCAGTGAGGACAGCCAAGAGACCCAGTACTTC.

The rearrangement uses TRBV30 and TRBJ2-7; 10 positions agree with TRBD1. Germline V gene data show CDR1 as GTSNPN and CDR2 as SVGIG (reference sequence). The junction had 11 bases not matched to a gene; V was cut back by 1 base and J by 5 bases. CDR3 length: 16 residues. CDR3 in amino acids: CAWSGDRGRTNNEQYF. In nucleotides, the CDR3 is TGTGCCTGGAGTGGCGACAGGGGGCGAACCAACAACGAGCAGTACTTC.

V gene TRBV19 combines with J gene TRBJ2-3, with D hard to call. V was shortened by 8 bases and J by 0 bases, with 9 bases between the two germline ends. The CDR3 runs 13 residues. The germline CDR1 and CDR2 sequences are LNHDA and SQIVND (reference sequence). In DNA, the CDR3 is TGTGCCAGTGGTTTGACTAGCACAGATACGCAGTATTTT. Translated, it gives CASGLTSTDTQYF.

This chain connects TRBV5-1 to TRBJ2-7; a weak D match, TRBD1 (5 bases). This CDR3 region has 13 residues. Trimming stripped 0 bases from V and 6 bases from J, with 10 bases between. Looked up from germline, CDR1 is SGHRS and CDR2 is YFSETQ. DNA of the CDR3: TGCGCCAGCAGCTTGGATACAGGCGGCGAGCAGTACTTC. This translates into CASSLDTGGEQYF.

V is TRBV4-2 and J is TRBJ2-7; 10 positions agree with TRBD1. Losses at the gene ends were 3 bases for V and 2 bases for J; bases not matched to a gene: 10. The CDR3 spans 17 residues. Germline lookup yields CDR1 LGHNA and CDR2 YNFKEQ. Here the CDR3 reads CASSQAAGTGVTYEQYF. DNA of the CDR3: TGTGCCAGCAGCCAGGCTGCCGGGACAGGGGTCACCTACGAGCAGTACTTC.

The chain is built from TRBV5-4 and TRBJ2-7; TRBD2 aligns across 10 bases. This CDR3 contains 15 residues. CDR1 and CDR2 (germline): SGHNT, YYREEE (reference sequence). The ends lost 5 bases at V and 2 bases at J; junction bases unmatched: 7. CDR3 DNA: TGTGCCAGCAGACCTTTAGCGGGAGGCCCCTACGAGCAGTACTTC. It yields the protein CASRPLAGGPYEQYF. The full variable domain, completed using reference TRBV5-4 and TRBJ2-7, is ETGVTQSPTHLIKTRGQQVTLRCSSQSGHNTVSWYQQALGQGPQFIFQYYREEENGRGNFPPRFSGLQFPNYSSELNVNALELDDSALYLCASRPLAGGPYEQYFGPGTRLTVT.

The genes are TRBV6-5 and TRBJ2-3; 12 positions agree with TRBD1. CDR3 size: 15 residues. The V and J ends lost 5 bases and 7 bases, in that order; junction bases with no gene match: 7. From germline, CDR1 is MNHEY and CDR2 SVGAGI. The CDR3 loop reads CASSHRDRGLNTQYF. The CDR3 DNA sequence: TGTGCCAGCAGTCACCGGGACAGGGGGCTAAATACGCAGTATTTT.

The chain joins TRBV6-5 to TRBJ2-5; no clear D. The germline gives CDR1 MNHEY, CDR2 SVGAGI. Trimming removed 1 base from V and 7 bases from J, with 4 bases in between. The CDR3 contains 11 residues. The CDR3 reads CASSYFLTQYF. In nucleotides, the CDR3 is TGTGCCAGCAGTTACTTTCTGACCCAGTACTTC.

CDR3 protein: CASSPQLGVPYNEQFF. The CDR3, as DNA: TGTGCCAGCAGCCCCCAGTTGGGAGTTCCCTACAATGAGCAGTTCTTC. V usage is TRBV9 and J usage is TRBJ2-1; D is possibly TRBD2 (5 bases). Trimming took off 4 bases at V and 2 bases at J, with 16 bases between the two ends. The CDR3 covers 16 residues. In germline, CDR1 is SGDLS, CDR2 YYNGEE.

The chain carries TRBV9 and TRBJ1-1; maybe TRBD1 (6 bases). CDR3 length equals 13 residues. V lost 3 bases, J lost 3 bases, and 9 bases lay in between. The germline gives CDR1 SGDLS, CDR2 YYNGEE. The CDR3 is CASSGGLDTEAFF. CDR3 coding DNA: TGTGCCAGCAGCGGGGGGCTGGACACTGAAGCTTTCTTT.

This clone has only one observation. The chain has TRBV28 and TRBJ2-7; the D gene is possibly TRBD2 (6 bases). Germline CDR1 and CDR2: MDHEN and SYDVKM. The CDR3 spans 15 residues. The V end lost 3 bases, the J end lost 0 bases, and 12 bases lay between the germline ends. The CDR3 sequence is CASSFGGWGSYEQYF. The CDR3 DNA follows: TGTGCCAGCAGTTTCGGGGGATGGGGCTCCTACGAGCAGTACTTC. Variable domain in full (rest from reference TRBV28 and TRBJ2-7): DVKVTQSSRYLVKRTGEKVFLECVQDMDHENMFWYRQDPGLGLRLIYFSYDVKMKEKGDIPEGYSVSREKKERFSLILESASTNQTSMYLCASSFGGWGSYEQYFGPGTRLTVT.